Sequencing of this T cell receptor beta chain was carried out in a study of a mutant IDH1 vaccine in newly diagnosed glioma. About the research overall: Vaccinations were initiated 4-6 weeks following radiotherapy alone, or were given together with temozolomide cycles. Treated patients were about 60% male, roughly 40% female, mean age around 40 years. Findings and caveats of the study: The study observed vaccine-induced immune responses in 93.3% of patients.

Described time point: week 11, during vaccination. The investigators gave 300 ug of mutant IDH1 20-mer peptide in each vaccine dose, together with topical imiquimod. Between the trimmed V and J ends, which lost 2 bases and 2 bases, there was a span of 12 bases. This CDR3 region has 15 residues. Germline assignment: CDR1 ENHRY and CDR2 SYGVKD. The protocol was immunoSEQ multiplex PCR, while the TCRdb copy is restricted to in-frame clones and leaves out a portion. The repertoire holds some 120,000 clones, with 80% as singletons. A note on this clone: Antigen unknown.

This sequence was found in a man in his forties with glioma. The rearrangement joins TRBV10-3 to TRBJ1-2, with unresolved D. This specimen was PBMCs, taken from a glioma patient whose treatment included an IDH1 peptide vaccine. CDR3 sequence reads: CAISEMWTDNYGYTF. The CDR3 nucleotides are TGTGCCATCAGTGAGATGTGGACGGACAACTATGGCTACACCTTC.